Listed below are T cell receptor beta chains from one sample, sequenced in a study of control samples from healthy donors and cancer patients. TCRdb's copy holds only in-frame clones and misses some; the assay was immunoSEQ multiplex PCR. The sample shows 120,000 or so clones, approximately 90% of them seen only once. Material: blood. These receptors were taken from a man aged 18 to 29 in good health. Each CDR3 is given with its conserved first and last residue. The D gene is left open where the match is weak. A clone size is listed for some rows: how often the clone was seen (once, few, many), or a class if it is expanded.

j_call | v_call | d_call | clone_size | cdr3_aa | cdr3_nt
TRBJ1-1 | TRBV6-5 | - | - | CASSQMERGTEAFF | TGTGCCAGCAGTCAGATGGAAAGGGGCACTGAAGCTTTCTTT
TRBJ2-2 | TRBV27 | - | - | CASSLVFNTGELFF | TGTGCCAGCAGCCTCGTATTTAACACCGGGGAGCTGTTTTTT
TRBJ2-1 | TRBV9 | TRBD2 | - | CASSVAGLAGEWSYNEQFF | TGTGCCAGCAGCGTAGCCGGACTAGCGGGAGAGTGGTCCTACAATGAGCAGTTCTTC
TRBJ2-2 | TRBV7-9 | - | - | CASSFWGRQTNTGELFF | TGTGCCAGCAGCTTCTGGGGGAGACAGACTAACACCGGGGAGCTGTTTTTT
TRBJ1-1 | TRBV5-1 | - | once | CASSFPKMRAFMNTEAFF | TGCGCCAGCAGCTTCCCAAAGATGAGGGCTTTCATGAACACTGAAGCTTTCTTT
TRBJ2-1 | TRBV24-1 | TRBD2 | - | CATSDSSLAGGLNEQFF | TGTGCCACCAGTGATTCGTCCCTAGCGGGAGGCCTAAATGAGCAGTTCTTC
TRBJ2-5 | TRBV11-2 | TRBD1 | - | CASRAFRGPQETQYF | TGTGCCAGCAGAGCCTTCAGGGGGCCCCAAGAGACCCAGTACTTC
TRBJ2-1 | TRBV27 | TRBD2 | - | CASRRGLAGEGEQFF | TGTGCCAGCAGAAGGGGACTAGCGGGGGAGGGTGAGCAGTTCTTC
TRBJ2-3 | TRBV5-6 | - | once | CASSFWREADTQYF | TGTGCCAGCAGCTTTTGGCGGGAAGCAGATACGCAGTATTTT
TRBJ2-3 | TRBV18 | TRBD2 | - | CASSPGFAGEIDTQYF | TGTGCCAGCTCACCAGGATTCGCGGGGGAAATAGATACGCAGTATTTT
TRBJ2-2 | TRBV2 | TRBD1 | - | CASSELQGADTGELFF | TGTGCCAGCAGTGAACTACAGGGGGCGGACACCGGGGAGCTGTTTTTT
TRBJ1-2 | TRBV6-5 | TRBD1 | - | CASAPTGAKYGYTF | TGTGCCAGCGCCCCGACAGGGGCGAAGTATGGCTACACCTTC
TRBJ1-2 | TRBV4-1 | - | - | CASSPATQRPNGYTF | TGCGCCAGCAGCCCTGCAACTCAAAGACCGAATGGCTACACCTTC
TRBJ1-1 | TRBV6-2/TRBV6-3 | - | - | CASSPNPGTIEAFF | TGTGCCAGCAGTCCAAACCCCGGGACTATTGAAGCTTTCTTT
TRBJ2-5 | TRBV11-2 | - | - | CASRGETQYF | TGTGCCAGCAGAGGGGAGACCCAGTACTTC
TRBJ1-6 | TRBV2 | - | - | CASSPTDNSPLHF | TGTGCCAGCAGTCCCACGGATAATTCACCCCTCCACTTT
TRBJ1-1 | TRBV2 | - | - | CASIFSGEAFF | TGTGCCAGCATTTTTTCCGGTGAAGCTTTCTTT
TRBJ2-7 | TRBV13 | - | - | CASSPRALLETHEQYF | TGTGCCAGCAGCCCTCGGGCCCTCCTGGAAACTCACGAGCAGTACTTC
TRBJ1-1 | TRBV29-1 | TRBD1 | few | CSVESGTGLNTEAFF | TGCAGCGTTGAGTCCGGGACAGGTTTGAACACTGAAGCTTTCTTT
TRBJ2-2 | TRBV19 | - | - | CASSIVQGGTGELFF | TGTGCCAGTAGTATAGTCCAGGGCGGCACCGGGGAGCTGTTTTTT
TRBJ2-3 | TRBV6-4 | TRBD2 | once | CASSGSSGTTDTQYF | TGTGCCAGCAGTGGTAGTAGCGGGACGACAGATACGCAGTATTTT
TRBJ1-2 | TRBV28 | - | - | CASIGWGIGGYTF | TGTGCCAGCATTGGGTGGGGGATAGGTGGCTACACCTTC
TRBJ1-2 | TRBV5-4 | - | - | CASSLGGDGYTF | TGTGCCAGCAGCTTGGGAGGGGATGGCTACACCTTC
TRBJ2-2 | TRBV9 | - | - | CASSVTSGELFF | TGTGCCAGCAGCGTGACCTCCGGGGAGCTGTTTTTT
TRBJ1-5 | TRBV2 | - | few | CASSEVQQNQPQHF | TGTGCCAGCAGTGAAGTCCAGCAGAATCAGCCCCAGCATTTT
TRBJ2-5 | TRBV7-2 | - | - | CASSGGPAQETQYF | TGTGCCAGCAGTGGAGGGCCAGCCCAAGAGACCCAGTACTTC
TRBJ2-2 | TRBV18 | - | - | CASQGATNTGELFF | TGTGCCAGCCAGGGAGCTACCAACACCGGGGAGCTGTTTTTT